This section outlines one T cell receptor (beta chain) sequence together with its context. Its antigen is still unknown. This entry comes from a study of cytomegalovirus exposure and HLA in healthy donors. Study-level results: The authors later found most CMV-associated TCR beta chains appeared HLA-restricted. Presence/absence analyses rested on an assumption that sequencing depth was roughly uniform across donors.

With 60 Vbeta and 13 Jbeta primers, the PCR was carried out. The table came from immunoSEQ multiplex PCR; TCRdb's copy has only in-frame clones and leaves some out. The sample has about 180,000 clones; around 80% are singletons. V lost 1 base to trimming and J lost 3 bases, with 5 bases between them. The CDR3 runs to 13 residues. Germline lookup yields CDR1 SGDLS and CDR2 YYNGEE. The receptor was derived from a girl aged 5-17 years in good health and CMV-seropositive. This chain uses TRBV9 with TRBJ1-5, with D unclear. The sample taken for sequencing was PBMCs. This CDR3 is CASSVSFNQPQHF. The CDR3 DNA sequence: TGTGCCAGCAGCGTATCATTCAATCAGCCCCAGCATTTT.